This T cell receptor beta chain was documented in a study of read filtering for tumor transcriptome and immune sequencing. This clonotype showed up many times. V lost 3 bases to trimming and J lost 4 bases; unmatched junction nucleotides: 5. This CDR3 has 14 amino acids. Germline-derived CDR1 and CDR2 are SGHTA and FQGNSA. The library was built from 400 to 500 ng RNA with molecular barcoded adaptors for alpha/delta and beta/gamma chains. In TCRdb, the reads were re-called with MiXCR into one record per CDR3 protein. The table records some 46,000 distinct CDR3 sequences, about 20% of them present only once.

Sample: a population of CD138-negative cells sorted from bone marrow. The source is a donor at least 40 years old with multiple myeloma. The J gene is TRBJ2-7, the V gene TRBV7-2, with TRBD2 identical over 8 bases. In DNA form, the CDR3 reads TGTGCCAGCAGCTTCGGGACTAGTGTTTACGAGCAGTACTTC. Its translation: CASSFGTSVYEQYF.